This T cell receptor (beta chain) was identified in a study of shared clonotypes between healthy human individuals. About the research overall: Per donor, three plates held CD4 naive cells, three held CD4 memory, two held CD8 naive and one held CD8 memory.

Free of recent acute infections or vaccinations, the donors were healthy HIV-negative adults. Into CD45RA+ naive and CD45RA-negative memory subsets, the CD4+ cells were split. Assay used: immunoSEQ multiplex PCR; TCRdb lists only in-frame clones, some missing. The table has about 2 million clones, over 85% seen once. The CDR3 covers 17 residues. Per the germline V gene, CDR1 is SEHNR and CDR2 is FQNEAQ (reference sequence). With 5 bases removed from V and 4 bases from J, the gap between germline ends came to 23 bases. This chain links TRBV7-9 with TRBJ2-5; D gene ambiguous. Sample: naive CD4+ T cells sorted from blood. Documented subset: CD45RA+ positively selected. This receptor was identified in a man between 18 and 35 years old in good health. The chain's CDR3 is CASSPFRAVSVVETQYF. The DNA of the CDR3 is TGTGCCAGCAGCCCTTTCCGAGCAGTCTCGGTCGTAGAGACCCAGTACTTC.